This T cell receptor beta chain came from a study of blood T cells in healthy people across ages. Background on the study: The template switching approach captured approximately one barcoded beta molecule for every two T cells.

It was with a sample-barcoded 5' primer and a J-beta primer mix that a second PCR of about 6 to 12 cycles was run. TCRdb ran MiXCR on the 5' RACE reads and lists one entry per CDR3 protein. The table includes 700,000 or so distinct CDR3 sequences, 20% to 25% detected once. The CDR3 extends over 16 amino acids. With 0 bases clipped from V and 4 bases from J, the junction kept 7 bases outside the gene matches. In germline, CDR1 is SGHRS, CDR2 YFSETQ. Healthy Russian Caucasian donors spanned ages about 6 to 100 years. Points from the study as a whole: Lack of knowledge of donor CMV status possibly confounded expanded clonotype changes. Long-lived and aged donors differed, with more naive CD4+ cells and higher diversity in the long-lived.

On this clonotype: Its specificity is unknown.

The source material was blood. The chain carries TRBV5-1 and TRBJ2-5, with 9 bases lining up with TRBD2. This TCR derives from a man aged 65 to 85 in good health. The CDR3 nucleotides are TGCGCCAGCAGCTTGGTGGTTAGCGGGGGTGGAGAGACCCAGTACTTC. Translating gives CASSLVVSGGGETQYF.